The T cell receptor beta chain under discussion was sequenced for a study of monozygotic twins with inflammatory bowel disease. Molecular identifiers with 6-nucleotide sample barcodes were added during cDNA synthesis via template switching. cDNA encoding TCRalpha and TCRbeta underwent two nested PCRs of 16 and 9 cycles, each of which was followed by bead purification. Reprocessing the 5' RACE reads, TCRdb reports a single entry for every CDR3 protein and omits DNA. In all, the sample yields approximately 400,000 distinct CDR3 sequences. Germline assignment: CDR1 LGHDT and CDR2 YNNKEL (reference sequence). The CDR3 totals 12 residues.

The TCR was taken from a human donor with ulcerative colitis or Crohn's disease, or a healthy co-twin of an affected twin (not recorded which). The source material was blood. The V gene is TRBV3-1, the J gene TRBJ1-6. CDR3 sequence reads: CASSQERTPLHF.